This TCR beta chain was retrieved from a study of blood T cell repertoires in COVID-19. Study at large: The United States, Italy and Spain supplied acute and convalescent COVID-19 samples. Nucleic acid was either cDNA or gDNA, and it came from T cells, B-cell-depleted T cells, or PBMCs.

V lost 10 bases and J lost 4; bases outside the gene matches: 22. The CDR3 contains 19 residues. The germline V gene encodes CDR1 LNHDA and CDR2 SQIVND (reference sequence). In the authors' workflow: Amplified reference gene primers provided the basis for estimating nucleated cell counts. Produced via immunoSEQ multiplex PCR; TCRdb's table is partial and in-frame only. V, J and clone size derive from that table, while D and trimming were established from the DNA sequence. The table shows 75,000 or so clones, with around nine tenths occurring only once. Sample: peripheral blood. The V gene is TRBV19, the J gene TRBJ2-1; 10 bases match TRBD2. The sequence was collected from a woman older than 75 with active or convalescent COVID-19. The CDR3 nucleotides are TGTGCCACCGTGGCGACTAGCGGGTTCACTTCGTCTGGATACAATGAGCAGTTCTTC. Residues: CATVATSGFTSSGYNEQFF.